These 8 T cell receptor beta chains were sequenced from one sample in a study of T cell responses to AZD1222 COVID-19 vaccine. Assay used: immunoSEQ multiplex PCR; TCRdb lists only in-frame clones, some missing. Among about 150,000 clones listed, less than 90% were seen once. The sample in question was peripheral blood, obtained on day 0 of AZD1222 vaccination. These receptors were taken from an adult in good health.

This rearrangement joins TRBV7-6 to TRBJ1-2, with a possible D match to TRBD1 (5 bases). CDR1 is SGHVS, CDR2 FNYEAQ, per germline. The CDR3 sequence is 17 residues long. V dropped 1 base and J dropped 4 bases, with 19 bases sitting between them. The CDR3 DNA sequence: TGTGCCAGCAGCTTAGGGGCATCAGGTGGGGCTTCCTATGGCTACACCTTC. Its translation is CASSLGASGGASYGYTF.

The J gene is TRBJ1-5, the V gene TRBV18; 8 nucleotides align to TRBD1. The V and J ends lost 6 bases and 6 bases, in that order; junction bases with no gene match: 4. This CDR3 has 13 amino acids. Germline V gene sequence: CDR1 KGHSH, CDR2 LQKENI. CDR3 sequence reads: CASSSDRAQPQHF. The CDR3 coding sequence is TGTGCCAGCTCCTCGGACAGGGCTCAGCCCCAGCATTTT.

This chain connects TRBV2 to TRBJ1-2; maybe TRBD1 (5 bases). V shed 4 bases and J shed 4 bases, with 13 bases lying between them. The CDR3 runs 14 residues. Germline CDR1 reads SNHLY; CDR2 reads FYNNEI. The CDR3 loop reads CASSGNRDVYGYTF. CDR3 nucleotides: TGTGCCAGCAGTGGCAACCGGGACGTCTATGGCTACACCTTC.

The chain is built from TRBV5-1 and TRBJ1-5; no reliable D call. Trimming took 0 bases from V and 5 from J, leaving 9 bases between them. The CDR3 consists of 14 residues. Germline V gives CDR1 SGHRS, CDR2 YFSETQ. The CDR3 DNA is TGCGCCAGCAGCTTGGACAGTTGGGATCAGCCCCAGCATTTT. Its translation is CASSLDSWDQPQHF.

The chain uses TRBV3-1 (or the pseudogene TRBV3-2) and TRBJ2-2; possibly TRBD1 for D (6 bases). Germline V gene lookup returns CDR1 LGHDT and CDR2 YNNKEL (reference sequence). This CDR3 contains 14 residues. V was trimmed by 1 base and J by 7 bases, leaving 10 bases between them. In DNA form, the CDR3 reads TGTGCCAGCAGCCAAGGACAGGTCTTCGGGGAGCTGTTTTTT. Translating gives CASSQGQVFGELFF.

The chain has TRBV4-3 and TRBJ2-7, with D possibly being TRBD2 (6 bases). Germline lookup yields CDR1 LGHNA and CDR2 YSLEER. The CDR3 is 13 amino acids. V lost 0 bases to trimming and J lost 4 bases, with 7 bases between them. CDR3 loop: CASSQESGYEQYF. The DNA of the CDR3 is TGCGCCAGCAGCCAAGAAAGCGGGTACGAGCAGTACTTC.

The V and J genes are TRBV7-9 and TRBJ2-1, with TRBD1 matching over 7 bases. This CDR3 is 15 amino acids long. Germline assignment: CDR1 SEHNR and CDR2 FQNEAQ (reference sequence). With V trimmed by 2 bases and J by 3 bases, 4 bases remained unmatched. In nucleotides, the CDR3 is TGTGCCAGCAGCTTACCCGGGACAGTCTACAATGAGCAGTTCTTC. Its translation is CASSLPGTVYNEQFF. The whole variable domain, remainder taken from reference TRBV7-9 and TRBJ2-1, is DTGVSQNPRHKITKRGQNVTFRCDPISEHNRLYWYRQTLGQGPEFLTYFQNEAQLEKSRLLSDRFSAERPKGSFSTLEIQRTEQGDSAMYLCASSLPGTVYNEQFFGPGTRLTVL.

This chain connects TRBV7-8 to TRBJ2-1, with 9 bases matching TRBD1. CDR1 and CDR2 (germline): SGHVS, FQNEAQ. The CDR3 runs to 15 residues. After removal of 3 bases from V and 6 bases from J, the junction contained 6 bases not matched to a gene. Written as DNA, the CDR3 is TGTGCCAGCAGCTTGGGGGACAGGGTAATCAATGAGCAGTTCTTC. Translation gives CASSLGDRVINEQFF.